The T cell receptor beta chain under discussion was sequenced for a study of molecular identifiers for immune sequencing clone quantification. Study-level findings and limits: Effector cells kept over 98% of their molecules in clones above 20 RNA copies, while naive cells kept under 1% there. Detecting spiked Jurkat TCR RNA from one cell among about a million naive cells was reportedly possible.

In this sample, this clonotype turned up a few times. The antigen is undetermined. Bulk TCR libraries used previously described methods and listed TCR primers. TCRdb used MiXCR to reprocess the PCR reads, holding one entry per CDR3 protein. Of roughly 320,000 distinct CDR3 sequences listed, under 25% were seen once; the top ten hold about 0.73%. This CDR3 comprises 13 residues. Deletions cut 3 bases from V and 6 bases from J, with 13 bases between. The germline gives CDR1 DFQATT, CDR2 SNEGSKA (reference sequence). The chain carries TRBV20-1 and TRBJ2-3, with a tentative D call TRBD1 (5 bases). This clonotype was obtained from a human donor in good health. Some libraries in this study had Jurkat cell RNA spiked in. Material for sequencing was naive CD8+ T cells from blood, with Jurkat cell RNA spiked in. Sample subset: FACS-sorted CD8+CD4-CCR7+CD45RA+ naive T cells. The CDR3 reads CSARTVGRDTQYF. DNA for the CDR3: TGCAGTGCTAGGACAGTCGGAAGGGATACGCAGTATTTT.